The 17 T cell receptor beta chains in this list originate from one sample, sequenced in a study of graft-versus-host responses after intestinal transplantation. TCRdb's copy holds only in-frame clones and misses some; the assay was immunoSEQ multiplex PCR. The table includes roughly 62,000 clones, around 90% detected once. The sample here was PBMCs, taken approximately four months after intestinal transplantation. The source is a human patient who received an intestinal transplant, so some T cells may come from the graft donor.

The genes are TRBV28 and TRBJ2-2; TRBD2 matches 9 bases. V lost 5 bases and J lost 1; bases outside the gene matches: 2. The CDR3 length is 15 residues. The germline V gene has CDR1 MDHEN and CDR2 SYDVKM. This CDR3 reads CASSPTSGNTGELFF. CDR3 bases: TGTGCCAGCAGTCCGACTAGCGGGAACACCGGGGAGCTGTTTTTT.

Concerning this clone: Other DNA variants within this sample encode the same CDR3. The gene calls are TRBV7-9 and TRBJ2-7; 8 nucleotides match TRBD1. J gave up 2 bases and V 6 bases, and 9 bases lay outside the gene matches. The CDR3 extends over 15 amino acids. CDR1 and CDR2 (germline): SEHNR, FQNEAQ (reference sequence). In DNA, the CDR3 is TGTGCCAGCAGTTCACACCGGGACAGGCCCTACGAGCAGTACTTC. The encoded protein is CASSSHRDRPYEQYF.

CDR3 sequence reads: CASAEAYQETQYF. The CDR3 DNA reads TGTGCTAGTGCAGAGGCCTACCAAGAGACCCAGTACTTC. This chain connects TRBV12-5 to TRBJ2-5; D remains ambiguous. Trimming took 7 bases from V and 0 from J, leaving 9 bases between them. Germline assignment: CDR1 LGHNT and CDR2 FRNRAP. The CDR3 is 13 residues long.

The chain has TRBV11-2 and TRBJ2-1; 15 positions match TRBD2. Germline CDR1 is SGHAT and CDR2 is FQNNGV. V was pared by 5 bases and J by 9 bases, with 8 bases of the junction left unmatched. The length of the CDR3 is 16 residues. The CDR3 DNA reads TGTGCCAGCAGCCCCGGACTAGCGGGAGGGATAGGTGAGCAGTTCTTC. Its translation: CASSPGLAGGIGEQFF.

This chain uses TRBV19 with TRBJ2-1; D is unclear. Germline lookup yields CDR1 LNHDA and CDR2 SQIVND (reference sequence). V dropped 3 bases and J dropped 7 bases, with 10 bases sitting between them. The CDR3 loop spans 13 amino acids. CDR3 sequence reads: CASSIWPLNEQFF. Here the CDR3 DNA reads TGTGCCAGTAGTATTTGGCCCCTAAATGAGCAGTTCTTC.

J is TRBJ1-2 and V is TRBV4-2; D not certain. In germline, CDR1 is LGHNA, CDR2 YNFKEQ. Trimming left V 7 bases short and J 5 bases short, with 11 bases between. The CDR3 contains 12 residues. The CDR3 DNA is TGTGCCAGCACCCTGAACGGGTATGGCTACACCTTC. Residues: CASTLNGYGYTF.

The rearrangement joins TRBV6-5 to TRBJ2-6; D might be TRBD1 or TRBD2, each matching 6 bases. Germline values: CDR1 MNHEY, CDR2 SVGAGI. The CDR3 contains 16 residues. The germline V and J ends were trimmed by 1 base and 3 bases, with 10 bases remaining between them. CDR3: CASSYLGGGGANVLTF. The CDR3 bases are TGTGCCAGCAGTTACTTAGGGGGAGGTGGGGCCAACGTCCTGACTTTC.

The V gene is TRBV6-5, the J gene TRBJ2-7; 9 bases align to TRBD1. V lost 7 bases to trimming and J lost 3 bases; unmatched junction nucleotides: 7. This CDR3 spans 14 amino acids. Looked up from germline, CDR1 is MNHEY and CDR2 is SVGAGI. The CDR3 sequence is CASKPGQGFYEQYF. DNA of the CDR3: TGTGCCAGCAAACCGGGACAGGGATTCTACGAGCAGTACTTC.

This chain joins TRBV5-1 and TRBJ1-1; no clear D. Germline V lookup: CDR1 SGHRS, CDR2 YFSETQ. The CDR3 is 15 residues long. Trimming took 0 bases from V and 4 from J, leaving 13 bases between them. Written as DNA, the CDR3 is TGCGCCAGCAGCTTGGTTGGAGGTGGGAGCACTGAAGCTTTCTTT. As protein: CASSLVGGGSTEAFF.

The J gene is TRBJ1-5, the V gene TRBV28, with D tentatively TRBD1 (5 bases). V was clipped by 10 bases and J by 7 bases, with 20 bases between them. Per germline, CDR1 MDHEN and CDR2 SYDVKM. This CDR3 has 14 residues. This CDR3 reads CATAGDGGGQPQHF. The DNA for the CDR3 is TGTGCCACCGCCGGGGACGGGGGGGGACAGCCCCAGCATTTT.

This chain links TRBV21-1 with TRBJ1-4. TRBV21-1 represents a pseudogene. The CDR3 is made up of 12 amino acids. CDR3 residues: CASSKVSGKLFF. CDR3 coding DNA: TGTGCCAGCAGCAAAGTTTCCGGAAAACTGTTTTTT.

The V gene is TRBV27, the J gene TRBJ2-3, with 8 bases aligning to TRBD2. The CDR3 has 16 amino acids. From germline, CDR1 is MNHEY and CDR2 SMNVEV (reference sequence). The V and J ends lost 2 bases and 4 bases, in that order; junction bases with no gene match: 8. The CDR3 loop reads CASSLRAGGSPDTQYF. CDR3 nucleotide sequence: TGTGCCAGCAGTTTACGGGCGGGAGGCTCCCCAGATACGCAGTATTTT.

The chain couples TRBV6-6 to TRBJ2-2, with 7 bases matching TRBD2. The CDR3 is 16 residues long. The V and J ends lost 2 bases and 4 bases, in that order; junction bases with no gene match: 7. The germline CDR1 and CDR2 sequences are MNHNY and SVGAGI (reference sequence). The CDR3 sequence: CASSYGQGGVTGELFF. The CDR3 DNA sequence: TGTGCCAGCAGTTACGGCCAGGGAGGGGTCACCGGGGAGCTGTTTTTT.

V usage is TRBV9 and J usage is TRBJ2-6; the D is unclear. V was pared by 1 base and J by 2 bases, with 4 bases between. The CDR3 is made up of 14 amino acids. Germline loops: CDR1 SGDLS, CDR2 YYNGEE. The CDR3 region is CASSVRPGANVLTF. CDR3 nucleotide sequence: TGTGCCAGCAGCGTACGTCCTGGGGCCAACGTCCTGACTTTC.

V is TRBV2 and J is TRBJ1-4; tentatively, D is TRBD1 (5 bases). The CDR3 has 13 residues. Germline CDR1 is SNHLY and CDR2 is FYNNEI. Trimming pared 6 bases from V and 4 bases from J, leaving 9 bases between. DNA for the CDR3: TGTGCCAGCAGGGGACTCAGTAATGAAAAACTGTTTTTT. It encodes CASRGLSNEKLFF.

The sample holds one count of this clone. The genes are TRBV10-3 and TRBJ2-3; 10 nucleotides line up with TRBD2. Germline CDR1 and CDR2: ENHRY and SYGVKD. V lost 0 bases to trimming and J lost 4 bases; unmatched junction nucleotides: 4. The CDR3 extends over 16 amino acids. The CDR3 nucleotides read TGTGCCATCAGTGAGTCCGAGCGGGGGGGCCCAGATACGCAGTATTTT. Residues: CAISESERGGPDTQYF.

This chain links TRBV14 with TRBJ2-3, with no clear D. CDR1 and CDR2 (germline): SGHDN, FVKESK. V was clipped by 0 bases and J by 9 bases, with 10 bases between them. The CDR3 extends over 13 amino acids. CDR3 sequence (DNA): TGTGCCAGCAGCCAAGATCCCGAGAGCACGCAGTATTTT. Residues: CASSQDPESTQYF.